This T cell receptor beta chain was captured by sequencing in a study of control samples from healthy donors and cancer patients. V was clipped by 1 base and J by 6 bases, with 7 bases between them. The CDR3 extends over 13 amino acids. In germline, CDR1 is MNHNS, CDR2 SASEGT. TCRdb's copy holds only in-frame clones and misses some; the assay was immunoSEQ multiplex PCR. The sample carries approximately 120,000 clones, about nine tenths recorded once. This sequence joins TRBV6-1 and TRBJ1-5; D unclear. Specimen: blood. The sequence was collected from a human donor in good health. The donor label of this sample is uncertain. CDR3 protein: CASSEGLRQPQHF. The CDR3 DNA reads TGTGCCAGCAGTGAAGGTTTGCGTCAGCCCCAGCATTTT.